This T cell receptor (beta chain) originates from a study of human CD8 memory T cell subsets. TSTEM, the stem-like memory CD8+ T cells, were CCR7+ PD-1- TIGIT-. TCR beta libraries were made by UMI-labeled 5' RACE. Each CDR3 protein gets one entry in TCRdb, which reprocessed the 5' RACE reads and gives no DNA. The repertoire shows about 17,000 distinct CDR3 sequences; the top ten hold 5.7%. There are 14 residues in the CDR3. The V gene's germline CDR1 is MDHEN and CDR2 SYDVKM. This sequence was found in a human donor in good health. Sequencing used CD8+ stem-like memory T cells (TSCM and TCM) sorted from PBMCs. Stated subset: stem-like memory CD8 T cells (TSTEM), CCR7+ PD-1- TIGIT-. The gene calls are TRBV28 and TRBJ2-1. CDR3 region: CASSFDTLYNEQFF.